This TCR beta chain was profiled in a study of cytomegalovirus exposure and HLA in healthy donors. Study observations and caveats: A missense DCLRE1C variant was associated with V- and J-gene trimming of TCR beta chains in a later analysis, and an independent cohort replicated the association. Most TCR beta V segments were productive about 87% or about 30% of the time in an earlier analysis.

Notes on this clone: As yet, its antigen is unknown.

60 Vbeta and 13 Jbeta primers were used in PCR. The protocol was immunoSEQ multiplex PCR, while the TCRdb copy is restricted to in-frame clones and leaves out a portion. The table lists approximately 150,000 clones, about 60% of them singletons, with around 7.1% in the top ten. Specimen: PBMCs. The source of this sequence is an older woman in good health and CMV-seropositive.

The CDR3 bases are TGTGCCAGTAGTATCGCAGGGGACTACGAGCAGTACTTC. This codes for CASSIAGDYEQYF. The chain carries TRBV19 and TRBJ2-7; D possibly corresponds to TRBD1 (6 bases). The CDR3 has 13 amino acids. CDR1 and CDR2 from the germline V gene are LNHDA and SQIVND (reference sequence). Trimming removed 3 bases at V and 3 bases at J, with 9 bases between.